One TCR beta chain is described in this entry. Its target is unknown. The CDR3 is 15 amino acids. The V gene end was trimmed by 4 bases and the J gene end by 4 bases; junction bases not matched to a gene: 6. The germline V gene has CDR1 SNHLY and CDR2 FYNNEI. Sequencing used immunoSEQ multiplex PCR; TCRdb keeps in-frame clones, though not all of them. The table lists 200,000 to 250,000 clones, just over 90% of them singletons. The source of the sample is a study of cytomegalovirus exposure and HLA in healthy donors. Study-level points and caveats: Cytomegalovirus association was assigned to about 150 TCR beta chains.

V is TRBV2 and J is TRBJ1-2; TRBD1 aligns across 10 bases. The sample was PBMCs. This receptor was identified in a woman aged 18-35 years in good health and CMV-seronegative. CDR3 sequence: CASSAEGQGGYGYTF. The DNA for the CDR3 is TGTGCCAGCAGTGCTGAAGGACAGGGGGGCTATGGCTACACCTTC.